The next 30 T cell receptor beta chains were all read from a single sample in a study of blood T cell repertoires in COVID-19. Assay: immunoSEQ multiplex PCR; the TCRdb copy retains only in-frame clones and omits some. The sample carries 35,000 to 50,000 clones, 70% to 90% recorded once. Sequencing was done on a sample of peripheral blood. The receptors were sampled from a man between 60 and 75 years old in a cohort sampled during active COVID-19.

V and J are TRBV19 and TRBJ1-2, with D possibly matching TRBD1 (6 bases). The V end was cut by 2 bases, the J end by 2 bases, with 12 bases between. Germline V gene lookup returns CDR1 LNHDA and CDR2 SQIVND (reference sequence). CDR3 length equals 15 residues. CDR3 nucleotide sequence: TGTGCCAGTAGTATATCCGCAGGGGCGAACTATGGCTACACCTTC. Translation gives CASSISAGANYGYTF.

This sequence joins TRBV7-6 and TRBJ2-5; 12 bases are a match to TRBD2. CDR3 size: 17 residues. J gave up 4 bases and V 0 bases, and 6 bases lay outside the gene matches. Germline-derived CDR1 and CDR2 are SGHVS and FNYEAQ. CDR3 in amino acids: CASSLARLAGGAETQYF. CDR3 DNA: TGTGCCAGCAGCTTAGCGAGGCTAGCGGGGGGGGCAGAGACCCAGTACTTC.

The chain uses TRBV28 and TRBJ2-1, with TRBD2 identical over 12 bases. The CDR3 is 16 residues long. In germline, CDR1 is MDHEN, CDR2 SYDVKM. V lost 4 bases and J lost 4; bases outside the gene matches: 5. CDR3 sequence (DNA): TGTGCCAGCAGTTCCCCCGGGACTAGCGGGTACAATGAGCAGTTCTTC. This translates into CASSSPGTSGYNEQFF.

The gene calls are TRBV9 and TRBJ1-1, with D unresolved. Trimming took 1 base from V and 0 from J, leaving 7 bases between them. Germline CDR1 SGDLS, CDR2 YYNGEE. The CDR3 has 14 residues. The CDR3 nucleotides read TGTGCCAGCAGCGTATCTTTTTTGAACACTGAAGCTTTCTTT. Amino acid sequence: CASSVSFLNTEAFF.

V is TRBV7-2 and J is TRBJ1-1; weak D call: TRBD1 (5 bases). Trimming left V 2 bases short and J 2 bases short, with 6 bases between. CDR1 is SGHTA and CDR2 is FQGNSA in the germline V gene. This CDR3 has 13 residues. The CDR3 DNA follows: TGTGCCAGCAGCTTATGGGGCAACACTGAAGCTTTCTTT. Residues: CASSLWGNTEAFF. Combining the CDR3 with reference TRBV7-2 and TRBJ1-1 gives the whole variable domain GAGVSQSPSNKVTEKGKDVELRCDPISGHTALYWYRQSLGQGLEFLIYFQGNSAPDKSGLPSDRFSAERTGGSVSTLTIQRTQQEDSAVYLCASSLWGNTEAFFGQGTRLTVV.

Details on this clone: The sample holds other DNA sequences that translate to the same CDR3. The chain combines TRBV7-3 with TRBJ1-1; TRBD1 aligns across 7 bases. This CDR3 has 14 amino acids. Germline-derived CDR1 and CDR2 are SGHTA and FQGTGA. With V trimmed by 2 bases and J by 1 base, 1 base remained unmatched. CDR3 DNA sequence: TGTGCCAGCAGCTTACAGGGGGGGAACACTGAAGCTTTCTTT. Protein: CASSLQGGNTEAFF.

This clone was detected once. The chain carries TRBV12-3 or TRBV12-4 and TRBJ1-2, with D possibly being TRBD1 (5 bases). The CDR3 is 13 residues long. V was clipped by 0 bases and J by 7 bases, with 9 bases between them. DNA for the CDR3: TGTGCCAGCAGTTTAGCGTCCAGGGCTGGCTACACCTTC. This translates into CASSLASRAGYTF.

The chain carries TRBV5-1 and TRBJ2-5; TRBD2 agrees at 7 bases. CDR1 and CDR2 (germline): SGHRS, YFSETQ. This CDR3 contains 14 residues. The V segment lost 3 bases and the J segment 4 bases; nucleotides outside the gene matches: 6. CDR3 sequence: CASSSGWGGETQYF. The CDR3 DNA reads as TGCGCCAGCAGCTCCGGCTGGGGGGGAGAGACCCAGTACTTC.

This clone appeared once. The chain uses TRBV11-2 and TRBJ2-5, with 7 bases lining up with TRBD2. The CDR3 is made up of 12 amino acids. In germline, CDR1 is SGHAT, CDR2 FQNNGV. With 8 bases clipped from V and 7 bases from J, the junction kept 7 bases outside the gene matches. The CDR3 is CASQSGTRTQYF. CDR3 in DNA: TGTGCCAGCCAAAGCGGGACGCGGACCCAGTACTTC.

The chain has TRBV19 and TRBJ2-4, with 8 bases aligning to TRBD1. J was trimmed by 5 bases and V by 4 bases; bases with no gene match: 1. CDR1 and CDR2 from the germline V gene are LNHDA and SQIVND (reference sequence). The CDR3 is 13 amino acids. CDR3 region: CASSRTGQNIQYF. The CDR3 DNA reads TGTGCCAGTAGTAGGACAGGGCAAAACATTCAGTACTTC.

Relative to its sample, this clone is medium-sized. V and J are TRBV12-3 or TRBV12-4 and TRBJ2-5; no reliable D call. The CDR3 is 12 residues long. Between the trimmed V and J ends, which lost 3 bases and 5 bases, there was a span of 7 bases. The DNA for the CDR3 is TGTGCCAGCAGTTTTGTCGGGGAGACCCAGTACTTC. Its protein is CASSFVGETQYF.

CDR3 sequence reads: CASILDRGRVEQYF. CDR3 coding DNA: TGTGCCAGCATCCTGGACAGGGGGAGGGTCGAGCAGTACTTC. The chain has TRBV6-5 and TRBJ2-7; TRBD1 matches 10 bases. The CDR3 contains 14 residues. CDR1 and CDR2 from the germline V gene are MNHEY and SVGAGI. Unmatched junction bases numbered 9, after V lost 7 bases and J lost 6 bases.

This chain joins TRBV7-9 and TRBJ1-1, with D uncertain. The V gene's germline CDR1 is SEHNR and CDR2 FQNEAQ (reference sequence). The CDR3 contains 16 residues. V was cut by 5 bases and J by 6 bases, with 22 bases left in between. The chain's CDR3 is CASSPRRRIIGSEAFF. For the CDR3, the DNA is TGTGCCAGCAGCCCCCGCCGGAGGATTATTGGCTCTGAAGCTTTCTTT.

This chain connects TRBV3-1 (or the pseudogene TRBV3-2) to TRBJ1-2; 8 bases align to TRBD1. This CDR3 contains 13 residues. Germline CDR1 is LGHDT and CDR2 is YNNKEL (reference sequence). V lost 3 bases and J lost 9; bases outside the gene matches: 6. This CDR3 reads CASSHSRTGRYTF. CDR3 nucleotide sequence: TGTGCCAGCAGCCATTCCAGGACAGGGCGCTACACCTTC.

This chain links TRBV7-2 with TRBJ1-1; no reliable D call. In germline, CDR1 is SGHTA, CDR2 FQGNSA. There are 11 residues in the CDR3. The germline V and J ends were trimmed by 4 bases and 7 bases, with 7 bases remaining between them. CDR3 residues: CASSSAIEAFF. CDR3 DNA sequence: TGTGCCAGCAGCTCTGCGATTGAAGCTTTCTTT. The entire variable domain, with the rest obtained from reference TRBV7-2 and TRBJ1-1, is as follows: GAGVSQSPSNKVTEKGKDVELRCDPISGHTALYWYRQSLGQGLEFLIYFQGNSAPDKSGLPSDRFSAERTGGSVSTLTIQRTQQEDSAVYLCASSSAIEAFFGQGTRLTVV.

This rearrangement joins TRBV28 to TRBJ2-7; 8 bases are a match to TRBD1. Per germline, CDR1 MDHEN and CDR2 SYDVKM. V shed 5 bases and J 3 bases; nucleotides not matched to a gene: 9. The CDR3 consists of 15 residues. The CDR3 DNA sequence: TGTGCCAGCAGTAACACGGGACAGGCAGGCTACGAGCAGTACTTC. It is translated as CASSNTGQAGYEQYF.

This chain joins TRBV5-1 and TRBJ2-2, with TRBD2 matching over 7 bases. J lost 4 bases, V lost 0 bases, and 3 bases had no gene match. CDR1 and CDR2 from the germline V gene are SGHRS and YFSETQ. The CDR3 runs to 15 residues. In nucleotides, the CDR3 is TGCGCCAGCAGCTTGGACGGCGGGAGCACCGGGGAGCTGTTTTTT. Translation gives CASSLDGGSTGELFF. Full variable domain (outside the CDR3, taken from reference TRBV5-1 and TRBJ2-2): KAGVTQTPRYLIKTRGQQVTLSCSPISGHRSVSWYQQTPGQGLQFLFEYFSETQRNKGNFPGRFSGRQFSNSRSEMNVSTLELGDSALYLCASSLDGGSTGELFFGEGSRLTVL.

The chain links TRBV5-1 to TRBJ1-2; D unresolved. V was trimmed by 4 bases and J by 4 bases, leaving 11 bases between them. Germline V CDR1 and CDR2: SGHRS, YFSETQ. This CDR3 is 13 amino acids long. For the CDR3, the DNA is TGCGCCAGCAGCCCAGACTCAAGCTATGGCTACACCTTC. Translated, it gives CASSPDSSYGYTF.

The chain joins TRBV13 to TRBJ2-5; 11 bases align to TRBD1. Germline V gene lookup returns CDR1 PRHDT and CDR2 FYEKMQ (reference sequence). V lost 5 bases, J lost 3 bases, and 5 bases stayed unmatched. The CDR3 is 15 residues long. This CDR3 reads CASSLRDRGEETQYF. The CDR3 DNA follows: TGTGCCAGCAGCCTCCGGGACAGGGGGGAAGAGACCCAGTACTTC.

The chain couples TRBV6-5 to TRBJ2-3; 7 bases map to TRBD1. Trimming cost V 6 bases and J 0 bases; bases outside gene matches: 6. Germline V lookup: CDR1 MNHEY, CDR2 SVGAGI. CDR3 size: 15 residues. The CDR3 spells CASRKTGASTDTQYF. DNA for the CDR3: TGTGCCAGCAGAAAAACAGGGGCCAGCACAGATACGCAGTATTTT.

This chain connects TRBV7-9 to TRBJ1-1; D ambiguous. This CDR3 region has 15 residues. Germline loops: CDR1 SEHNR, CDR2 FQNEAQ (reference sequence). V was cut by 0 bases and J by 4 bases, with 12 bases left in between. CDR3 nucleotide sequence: TGTGCCAGCAGCTTAGCGAGTATACCCTTCACTGAAGCTTTCTTT. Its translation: CASSLASIPFTEAFF.

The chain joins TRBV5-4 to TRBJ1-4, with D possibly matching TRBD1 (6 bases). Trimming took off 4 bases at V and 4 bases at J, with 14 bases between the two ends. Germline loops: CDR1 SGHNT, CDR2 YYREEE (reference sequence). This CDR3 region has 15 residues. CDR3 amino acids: CASSRGGEINEKLFF. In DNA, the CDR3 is TGTGCCAGCAGCAGGGGGGGGGAGATTAATGAAAAACTGTTTTTT.

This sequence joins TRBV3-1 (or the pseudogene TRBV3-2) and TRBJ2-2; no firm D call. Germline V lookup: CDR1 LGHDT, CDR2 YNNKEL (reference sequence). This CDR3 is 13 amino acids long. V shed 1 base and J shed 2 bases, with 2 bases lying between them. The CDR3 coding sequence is TGTGCCAGCAGCCAAGTAAACACCGGGGAGCTGTTTTTT. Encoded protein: CASSQVNTGELFF.

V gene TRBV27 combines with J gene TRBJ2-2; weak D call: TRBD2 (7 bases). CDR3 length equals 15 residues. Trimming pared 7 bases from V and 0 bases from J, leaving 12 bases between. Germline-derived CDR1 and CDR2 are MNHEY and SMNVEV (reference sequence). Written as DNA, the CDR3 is TGTGCCAGCAAAGGGGGGGTATCGAACACCGGGGAGCTGTTTTTT. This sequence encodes CASKGGVSNTGELFF.

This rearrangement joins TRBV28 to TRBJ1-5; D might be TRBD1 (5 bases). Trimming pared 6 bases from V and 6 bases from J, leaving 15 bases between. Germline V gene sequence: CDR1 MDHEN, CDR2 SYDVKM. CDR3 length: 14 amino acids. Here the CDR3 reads CASSQRAGSQPQHF. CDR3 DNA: TGTGCCAGCAGCCAAAGGGCAGGGTCTCAGCCCCAGCATTTT.

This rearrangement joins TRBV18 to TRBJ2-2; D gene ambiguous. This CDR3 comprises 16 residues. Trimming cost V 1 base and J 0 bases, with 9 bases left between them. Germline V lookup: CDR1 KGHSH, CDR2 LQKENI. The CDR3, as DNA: TGTGCCAGCTCACCACAAACTCTAGCGAACACCGGGGAGCTGTTTTTT. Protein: CASSPQTLANTGELFF.

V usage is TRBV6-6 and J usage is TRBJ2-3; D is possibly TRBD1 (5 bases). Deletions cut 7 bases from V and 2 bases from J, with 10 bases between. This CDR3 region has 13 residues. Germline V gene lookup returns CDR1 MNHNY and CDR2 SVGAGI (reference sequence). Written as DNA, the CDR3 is TGTGCCAGCACCATGACAGACACAGATACGCAGTATTTT. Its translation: CASTMTDTDTQYF.

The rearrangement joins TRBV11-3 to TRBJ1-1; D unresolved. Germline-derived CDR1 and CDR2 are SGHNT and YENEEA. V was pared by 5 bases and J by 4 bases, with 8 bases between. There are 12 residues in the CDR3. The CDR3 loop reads CASSNYGTEAFF. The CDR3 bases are TGTGCCAGCAGCAACTATGGCACTGAAGCTTTCTTT.

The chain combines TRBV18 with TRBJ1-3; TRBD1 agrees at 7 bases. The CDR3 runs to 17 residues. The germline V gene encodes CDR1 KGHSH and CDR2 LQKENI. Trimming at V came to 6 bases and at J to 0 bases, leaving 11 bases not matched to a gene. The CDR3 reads CASSDMPGQSSGNTIYF. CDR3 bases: TGTGCCAGCTCCGATATGCCGGGACAGAGCTCTGGAAACACCATATATTTT.

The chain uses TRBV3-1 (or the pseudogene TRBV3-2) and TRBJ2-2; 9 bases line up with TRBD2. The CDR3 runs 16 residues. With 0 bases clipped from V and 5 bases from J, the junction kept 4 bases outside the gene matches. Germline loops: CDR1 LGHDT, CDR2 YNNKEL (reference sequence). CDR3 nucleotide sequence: TGTGCCAGCAGCCAAGATAGTGCGGGGGGGACCGGGGAGCTGTTTTTT. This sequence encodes CASSQDSAGGTGELFF.